This T cell receptor (beta chain) was sequenced during a study of OX40 agonist ivuxolimab in advanced cancers. Notes on the research overall: Ivuxolimab was an agonistic, fully human IgG2 monoclonal antibody directed against OX40 (CD134), a costimulatory receptor. Intravenous ivuxolimab was administered to patients every 2 weeks at six dose levels: 0.01, 0.1, 0.3, 1.5, 3 and 10 mg/kg. Of the roughly 50 dose-escalation patients, hepatocellular carcinoma was present in roughly 19, melanoma in roughly 15, renal cell carcinoma in 9 and head and neck cancer in 9. In the dose-escalation cohort, around 80% of patients were male, and the mean age was roughly 60 years with a range of about 20 to 80. Prior anti-PD-1, anti-PD-L1 or anti-CTLA-4 therapy was permitted, and checkpoint inhibitors had been received by 40% to 50% of dose-escalation patients. Partial responses occurred in three dose-escalation patients: two with cutaneous melanoma and one with hepatocellular carcinoma. Peripheral TCRbeta sequencing was intended to test whether TCR sequence diversity was altered and clonal T-cell expansion was caused by ivuxolimab. The paper reports the monotherapy dose-escalation portion (N ≈ 52 patients) of the phase I ivuxolimab trial. Study-wide conclusions, independent of this receptor: At doses of 0.1 to 3.0 mg/kg, clonal expansion of both CD4+ and CD8+ blood T cells was observed from baseline to week 6. In the 0.1-3.0 mg/kg groups, partial responders were among the patients with the lowest normalized peripheral clonal expansion, particularly in CD8+ T cells. The antigen specificity of the peripheral T cells that underwent clonal expansion was not determined. Low levels of normalized T-cell clonal expansion were also shown by some nonresponding patients. After ivuxolimab, expanded clones were on average more numerous among CD8+ T cells than among CD4+ T cells.

To sequence the TCRbeta CDR3 region, genomic DNA was isolated from the sorted cells. The immunoSEQ Assay was used for sequencing of TCRbeta CDR3 regions. What TCRdb holds here is the immuneACCESS table cut down to in-frame rearrangements. Part of the clones is not present; checked against another copy, under half of the missing clones reflect an unresolved V gene, and the others are unexplained. A total of about 83,000 clones appear in this sample, 70% to 90% of them only once. 0.72% of the sample comes from the top ten. A note on this clone: Its antigen target is currently unknown. Base qualities are not recorded, but no much larger clone differs from it by a single base.

Patients with autoimmune disease history or receiving systemic immunosuppression were excluded from the trial. In every dose cohort, peripheral blood was drawn for TCR sequencing at baseline, cycle 4 day 1, and cycle 7 day 1. Samples came from an open-label, multicenter, first-in-human phase I dose-escalation trial of ivuxolimab. The trial enrolled adults with locally advanced or metastatic head and neck squamous cell, hepatocellular, melanoma or renal cell carcinoma. CD4+ and CD8+ T cells were sorted separately from peripheral blood before TCR sequencing. Trimming takes 1 base from V and 0 bases from J, and the germline ends sit 11 bases apart. The CDR3 starts with the cysteine, ends with the phenylalanine, and has 16 residues. The only DNA kept is the CDR3, 48 bases in frame from the first base. In the germline V gene (reference sequence), CDR1 corresponds to SGHKS and CDR2 to YYEKEE.

This specimen consisted of CD4+ or CD8+ T cells sorted from blood, obtained in a trial of the OX40 agonist ivuxolimab. The chain is made from TRBV5-5 and TRBJ2-1; the D gene cannot be resolved reliably. This TCR was sampled from an adult with an advanced solid tumor such as melanoma, head and neck, liver or kidney cancer. The sequenced DNA is TGTGCCAGCAGCTTGCTGGCGGCGAGCTCCTACAATGAGCAGTTCTTC. Its coded protein is CASSLLAASSYNEQFF.